The rows below give T cell receptor beta chains drawn from one sample of a study of blood T cell repertoires in COVID-19. Profiling relied on immunoSEQ multiplex PCR, and the TCRdb table lists in-frame clones only, not all of them. The profile covers around 76,000 clones, with 65% to 85% appearing a single time and about 13% taken by the ten largest. Sequencing used peripheral blood. The receptors derive from a man between 45 and 60 years old with COVID-19, enrolled during active disease. The CDR3 runs from the conserved cysteine through the conserved F or W. The order of the fields is clone size, CDR3 length, J gene, D gene, V gene, CDR3 DNA, CDR3 protein. A D gene is named only where the DNA matches it firmly. Size is omitted from some rows. Given values are once, few, many or a class for expanded clones.

size: .
length: 14
J: TRBJ2-1
D: TRBD1
V: TRBV19
DNA: TGTGCCACCTCAGCCAGGGACAGTTTCAATGAGCAGTTCTTC
CDR3: CATSARDSFNEQFF

size: .
length: 15
J: TRBJ1-3
D: TRBD1
V: TRBV4-1
DNA: TGCGCCAGCAGCCAAGAAGGGACAGCCGGAAACACCATATATTTT
CDR3: CASSQEGTAGNTIYF

size: few
length: 15
J: TRBJ2-5
D: .
V: TRBV6-1
DNA: TGTGCCAGCAGTGAAACACAGACAATCCAAGAGACCCAGTACTTC
CDR3: CASSETQTIQETQYF

size: .
length: 21
J: TRBJ2-1
D: TRBD2
V: TRBV28
DNA: TGTGCCAGCAGAACTCTGGGACCACCCGGGACTAGCGGGGGATCCTACAATGAGCAGTTCTTC
CDR3: CASRTLGPPGTSGGSYNEQFF

size: .
length: 13
J: TRBJ1-2
D: .
V: TRBV5-6
DNA: TGTGCCAGCAGCAGAACTTTGCCCTATGGCTACACCTTC
CDR3: CASSRTLPYGYTF

size: .
length: 14
J: TRBJ1-5
D: .
V: TRBV9
DNA: TGTGCCAGCAGCGAGGGACAAGACAATCAGCCCCAGCATTTT
CDR3: CASSEGQDNQPQHF

size: .
length: 15
J: TRBJ1-5
D: .
V: TRBV19
DNA: TGTGCCAGTAGTATAAAGCCGGAGGGCAATCAGCCCCAGCATTTT
CDR3: CASSIKPEGNQPQHF

size: once
length: 16
J: TRBJ2-3
D: TRBD2
V: TRBV10-1
DNA: TGCGCCAGGCCGCGACTAGCGGGGATCTCCACAGATACGCAGTATTTT
CDR3: CARPRLAGISTDTQYF

size: .
length: 15
J: TRBJ2-7
D: .
V: TRBV2
DNA: TGTGCCAGCACCAAGGCCCGACAGAACTCCTACGAGCAGTACTTC
CDR3: CASTKARQNSYEQYF

size: .
length: 15
J: TRBJ2-1
D: TRBD2
V: TRBV11-2
DNA: TGTGCCAGCAGCTCCCGGGGGGGGAACTACAATGAGCAGTTCTTC
CDR3: CASSSRGGNYNEQFF

size: .
length: 15
J: TRBJ2-2
D: TRBD1
V: TRBV19
DNA: TGTGCCAGATTTACAGGGGGTTTCGACACCGGGGAGCTGTTTTTT
CDR3: CARFTGGFDTGELFF

size: .
length: 14
J: TRBJ1-5
D: .
V: TRBV28
DNA: TGTGCCAGCCAGACACAGTATAGCAATCAGCCCCAGCATTTT
CDR3: CASQTQYSNQPQHF

size: .
length: 13
J: TRBJ1-6
D: .
V: TRBV30
DNA: TGTGCCTGGAGTCCCGGGTGGAGGACACCCCTCCACTTT
CDR3: CAWSPGWRTPLHF

size: .
length: 13
J: TRBJ1-3
D: .
V: TRBV3-1/TRBV3-2
DNA: TGTGCCAGCAGCCCCTCCCCTGGAAACACCATATATTTT
CDR3: CASSPSPGNTIYF

size: .
length: 14
J: TRBJ2-3
D: .
V: TRBV6-5
DNA: TGTGCCAGCAGACGGACTATGAGCACAGATACGCAGTATTTT
CDR3: CASRRTMSTDTQYF

size: few
length: 13
J: TRBJ2-1
D: TRBD1
V: TRBV28
DNA: TGTGCCAGCAGTTCAACAGGGGTGGGTGAGCAGTTCTTC
CDR3: CASSSTGVGEQFF

size: .
length: 16
J: TRBJ2-3
D: TRBD1
V: TRBV5-1
DNA: TGCGCCAGCAGCTTGGGGTCCACAGGGGGCGCAGATACGCAGTATTTT
CDR3: CASSLGSTGGADTQYF

size: .
length: 14
J: TRBJ1-1
D: .
V: TRBV3-1/TRBV3-2
DNA: TGTGCCAGCAGCCGAAGTGGGCCGAACACTGAAGCTTTCTTT
CDR3: CASSRSGPNTEAFF

size: once
length: 16
J: TRBJ2-3
D: TRBD2
V: TRBV11-2
DNA: TGTGCCAGCAGCTTAGAACTAGCGGGAGTTACAGATACGCAGTATTTT
CDR3: CASSLELAGVTDTQYF

size: few
length: 15
J: TRBJ1-1
D: .
V: TRBV6-5
DNA: TGTGCCAGCAGTCCTTTTGAGGGAGGGGGCACTGAAGCTTTCTTT
CDR3: CASSPFEGGGTEAFF

size: .
length: 15
J: TRBJ1-2
D: .
V: TRBV18
DNA: TGTGCCAGCTCACCAGAGGCAGGGCGGAGCTATGGCTACACCTTC
CDR3: CASSPEAGRSYGYTF

size: .
length: 15
J: TRBJ1-4
D: TRBD1
V: TRBV28
DNA: TGTGCCAGCAGAGGCCAGGGGGGTTCTAATGAAAAACTGTTTTTT
CDR3: CASRGQGGSNEKLFF

size: .
length: 17
J: TRBJ2-7
D: TRBD2
V: TRBV3-1/TRBV3-2
DNA: TGTGCCAGCAGCCAAGGGACTAGCGGGAGCTACGCTTACGAGCAGTACTTC
CDR3: CASSQGTSGSYAYEQYF

size: .
length: 15
J: TRBJ1-2
D: .
V: TRBV7-2
DNA: TGTGCCAGCAGCTTAGTAGCGAATACTAACTATGGCTACACCTTC
CDR3: CASSLVANTNYGYTF

size: .
length: 16
J: TRBJ2-3
D: TRBD2
V: TRBV27
DNA: TGTGCCAGCAGTTTAGGACTAGCGGGTACAGCAGATACGCAGTATTTT
CDR3: CASSLGLAGTADTQYF

size: .
length: 15
J: TRBJ1-2
D: .
V: TRBV28
DNA: TGTGCCAGCAGTTTACTCAGGACTTTTAACTATGGCTACACCTTC
CDR3: CASSLLRTFNYGYTF

size: .
length: 16
J: TRBJ2-1
D: .
V: TRBV6-4
DNA: TGTGCCAGCAGTGACTCAGGGGTTAGCTCCTACAATGAGCAGTTCTTC
CDR3: CASSDSGVSSYNEQFF

size: .
length: 18
J: TRBJ2-1
D: TRBD2
V: TRBV4-1
DNA: TGCGCCAGCAGCCAAGATAAACTAGCGGGAGGCCGTAACAATGAGCAGTTCTTC
CDR3: CASSQDKLAGGRNNEQFF

size: .
length: 18
J: TRBJ2-7
D: .
V: TRBV28
DNA: TGTGCCAGCAGTTTAACCAGCAGGGCAGGCCAGAGCTCCTACGAGCAGTACTTC
CDR3: CASSLTSRAGQSSYEQYF

size: .
length: 22
J: TRBJ2-3
D: TRBD2
V: TRBV28
DNA: TGTGCCAGCAGTTCTCGCGGCCCTACCGGGACTAGCGGGAGTCTAAGCACAGATACGCAGTATTTT
CDR3: CASSSRGPTGTSGSLSTDTQYF

size: .
length: 13
J: TRBJ1-5
D: TRBD1
V: TRBV3-1/TRBV3-2
DNA: TGTGCCAGCAGCCACCAGGGGGATCAGCCCCAGCATTTT
CDR3: CASSHQGDQPQHF

size: .
length: 15
J: TRBJ1-5
D: .
V: TRBV30
DNA: TGTGCCTGGAGTGTGGGGATACAGGGAAATCAGCCCCAGCATTTT
CDR3: CAWSVGIQGNQPQHF

size: .
length: 15
J: TRBJ1-6
D: TRBD1
V: TRBV9
DNA: TGTGCCAGCAGCGTAGGGGACAGGGGTAATTCACCCCTCCACTTT
CDR3: CASSVGDRGNSPLHF

size: .
length: 15
J: TRBJ1-2
D: .
V: TRBV10-3
DNA: TGTGCCATCAGTGAGTCTTTGGCGGCTTCCTATGGCTACACCTTC
CDR3: CAISESLAASYGYTF

size: .
length: 17
J: TRBJ2-7
D: TRBD2
V: TRBV5-4
DNA: TGTGCCAGCAGCCCAGGGGGGTCTAGCGGGAGGCCGGGGGAGCAGTACTTC
CDR3: CASSPGGSSGRPGEQYF

size: many
length: 15
J: TRBJ2-1
D: TRBD1
V: TRBV27
DNA: TGTGCCAGCAGTCCCGGGACAGACCTCTACAATGAGCAGTTCTTC
CDR3: CASSPGTDLYNEQFF

size: .
length: 13
J: TRBJ2-5
D: TRBD1
V: TRBV7-7
DNA: TGTGCTAGCAGCCCGGACAGGGTCCAGACCCAGTACTTC
CDR3: CASSPDRVQTQYF

size: .
length: 12
J: TRBJ2-7
D: .
V: TRBV30
DNA: TGTGCCTGGACAAATCAGGGTTCCGAGCAGTACTTC
CDR3: CAWTNQGSEQYF

size: .
length: 16
J: TRBJ1-1
D: .
V: TRBV6-6
DNA: TGTGCCAGCAGCTCGCCCTTACAGGCCCTGAACACTGAAGCTTTCTTT
CDR3: CASSSPLQALNTEAFF

size: .
length: 13
J: TRBJ2-7
D: .
V: TRBV5-8
DNA: TGTGCCAGCAGCCTACAGGGGGGGTACGAGCAGTACTTC
CDR3: CASSLQGGYEQYF

size: .
length: 12
J: TRBJ2-5
D: .
V: TRBV19
DNA: TGTGCCAGTAGGAAAGCCGGGGAGACCCAGTACTTC
CDR3: CASRKAGETQYF

size: .
length: 16
J: TRBJ1-6
D: TRBD1
V: TRBV7-8
DNA: TGTGCCAGCAGGTTGGACAGGAGCTCCTATAATTCACCCCTCCACTTT
CDR3: CASRLDRSSYNSPLHF

size: .
length: 10
J: TRBJ1-2
D: .
V: TRBV6-5
DNA: TGTGCCAGCGAGGGAAGCGGCTACACCTTC
CDR3: CASEGSGYTF

size: .
length: 17
J: TRBJ2-1
D: TRBD2
V: TRBV14
DNA: TGTGCCAGCAGCCAAGGATTAGCGGGAGTCCCCTACAATGAGCAGTTCTTC
CDR3: CASSQGLAGVPYNEQFF

size: .
length: 16
J: TRBJ2-7
D: TRBD2
V: TRBV7-2
DNA: TGTGCCAGCAGCTTAAACTCGGCTAGCGGGAGACACGAGCAGTACTTC
CDR3: CASSLNSASGRHEQYF

size: .
length: 12
J: TRBJ1-2
D: .
V: TRBV12-3/TRBV12-4
DNA: TGTGCCAGTGGCCTGACTAACTATGGCTACACCTTC
CDR3: CASGLTNYGYTF

size: once
length: 17
J: TRBJ2-3
D: TRBD2
V: TRBV7-3
DNA: TGTGCCAGCAGCCTCCTAGGCGGGGGGAGGAGGGGAGATACGCAGTATTTT
CDR3: CASSLLGGGRRGDTQYF

size: .
length: 14
J: TRBJ2-2
D: .
V: TRBV5-4
DNA: TGTGCCAGCAGCCGTCGTAGAGGTAACGGGGAGCTGTTTTTT
CDR3: CASSRRRGNGELFF

size: once
length: 14
J: TRBJ2-7
D: TRBD1
V: TRBV6-5
DNA: TGTGCCAGTGGGACAGCCTCTGGCTCCTACGAGCAGTACTTC
CDR3: CASGTASGSYEQYF

size: once
length: 18
J: TRBJ2-7
D: TRBD1
V: TRBV23-1
DNA: TGCGCCAGCAGTCGAACCCCCCCACGGGACAGGGAGTCCTACGAGCAGTACTTC
CDR3: CASSRTPPRDRESYEQYF

size: .
length: 13
J: TRBJ2-1
D: .
V: TRBV2
DNA: TGTGCCAGCAGTCGAGGGGCGACAGGTGAGCAGTTCTTC
CDR3: CASSRGATGEQFF

size: .
length: 17
J: TRBJ1-3
D: .
V: TRBV19
DNA: TGTGCCAGTAGTATCGCCGCAACCACAGTCCGGGGAAACACCATATATTTT
CDR3: CASSIAATTVRGNTIYF

size: .
length: 15
J: TRBJ2-7
D: .
V: TRBV6-2/TRBV6-3
DNA: TGTGCCAGCAGCTCTGGGGGACTGGCCTCCTACGAGCAGTACTTC
CDR3: CASSSGGLASYEQYF